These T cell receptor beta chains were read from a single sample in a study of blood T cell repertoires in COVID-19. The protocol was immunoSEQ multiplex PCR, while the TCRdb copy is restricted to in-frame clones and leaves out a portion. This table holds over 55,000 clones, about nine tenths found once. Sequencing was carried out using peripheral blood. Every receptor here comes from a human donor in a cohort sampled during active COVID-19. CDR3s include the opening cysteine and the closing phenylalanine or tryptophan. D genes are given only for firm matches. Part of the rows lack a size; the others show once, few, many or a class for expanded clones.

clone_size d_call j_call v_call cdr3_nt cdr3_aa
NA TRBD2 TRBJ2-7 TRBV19 TGTGCCAGTAGTTGGACTAGCGGGACAAGAGAGCAGTACTTC CASSWTSGTREQYF
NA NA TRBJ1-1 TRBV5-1 TGCGCCAGCAGCGAGGGGGATTTGATGAACACTGAAGCTTTCTTT CASSEGDLMNTEAFF
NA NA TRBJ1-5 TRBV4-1 TGCGCCAGCAGCCAAGATCCCGATCAGCCCCAGCATTTT CASSQDPDQPQHF
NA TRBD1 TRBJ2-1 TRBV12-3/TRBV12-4 TGTGCCAGCAGAGACAGGGGGTATAATGAGCAGTTCTTC CASRDRGYNEQFF
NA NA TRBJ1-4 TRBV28 TGTGCCAGCAGTTTTAGGACAGCCTTTAATGAAAAACTGTTTTTT CASSFRTAFNEKLFF
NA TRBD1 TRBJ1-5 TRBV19 TGTGCCAGTAGCCCTACAGGGGGGAGTCAGCCCCAGCATTTT CASSPTGGSQPQHF
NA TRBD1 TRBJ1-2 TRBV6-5 TGTGCCAGCAGTTCCTCCGGGACAGGGCCTTATGGCTACACCTTC CASSSSGTGPYGYTF
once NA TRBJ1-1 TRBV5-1 TGCGCCAGCAGCTGGGGGGTCCCGAACACTGAAGCTTTCTTT CASSWGVPNTEAFF
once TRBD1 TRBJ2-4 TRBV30 TGTGCCTGGAGTGTATTGGGACAGGGGACCATTCAGTACTTC CAWSVLGQGTIQYF
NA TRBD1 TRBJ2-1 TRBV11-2 TGTGCCAGCAGCTTAGATCTAGGACAGGCTTACAATGAGCAGTTCTTC CASSLDLGQAYNEQFF
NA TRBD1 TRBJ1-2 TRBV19 TGTGCCAGTCACCGCTCGACAGGGAGGTATGGCTACACCTTC CASHRSTGRYGYTF
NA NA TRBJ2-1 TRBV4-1 TGCGCCAGCAGCCAAGATTTCCGGGGTGGCTACAATGAGCAGTTCTTC CASSQDFRGGYNEQFF
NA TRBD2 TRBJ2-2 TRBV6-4 TGTGCCAGCGGTCGCCGGGCGGGAGAGTACACCGGGGAGCTGTTTTTT CASGRRAGEYTGELFF
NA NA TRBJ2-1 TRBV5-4 TGTGCCAGCAGCGTCAACAAGGGGTCGATATACAATGAGCAGTTCTTC CASSVNKGSIYNEQFF
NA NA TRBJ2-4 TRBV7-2 TGTGCCAGCAGCCCTCAGAGGATAGCCAAAAACATTCAGTACTTC CASSPQRIAKNIQYF
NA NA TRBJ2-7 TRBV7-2 TGTGCCAGCAGCTTAGCATTAGGTCCAGGGGTCAAAAGCTCCTACGAGCAGTACTTC CASSLALGPGVKSSYEQYF
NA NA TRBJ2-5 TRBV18 TGTGCCAGCTCACCACCTAGCCTGGAGACCCAGTACTTC CASSPPSLETQYF
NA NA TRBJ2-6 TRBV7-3 TGTGCCAGCAGCCTACAGGGCAATGGGGCCAACGTCCTGACTTTC CASSLQGNGANVLTF
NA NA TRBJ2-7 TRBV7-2 TGTGCCAGCAGCCGGACAGTCAACTCCTACGAGCAGTACTTC CASSRTVNSYEQYF
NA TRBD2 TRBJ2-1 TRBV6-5 TGTGCCAGCAGAAGAGCGGGGATCTCCTACAATGAGCAGTTCTTC CASRRAGISYNEQFF
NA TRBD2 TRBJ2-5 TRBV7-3 TGTGCCAGCAGCCCCGGACTAGCGGGGGTCCAAGAGACCCAGTACTTC CASSPGLAGVQETQYF
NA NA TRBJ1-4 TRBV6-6 TGTGCCAGCGGACCCCCAGGGGCAGGTGAAAAACTGTTTTTT CASGPPGAGEKLFF
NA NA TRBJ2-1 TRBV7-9 TGTGCCAGCAGCTTACTTGGCTTCAATGAGCAGTTCTTC CASSLLGFNEQFF
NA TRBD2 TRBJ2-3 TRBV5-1 TGCGCCAGCAGCTTGGCAAGCGGGGCAGATACGCAGTATTTT CASSLASGADTQYF
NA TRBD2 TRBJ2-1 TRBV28 TGTGCCAGCAGTTTAGGGGCTGGACTAGCGGGAGCCTACAATGAGCAGTTCTTC CASSLGAGLAGAYNEQFF
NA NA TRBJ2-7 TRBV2 TGTGCCAGCAGAGCCGGGACTGCGTATGGGGAGCAGTACTTC CASRAGTAYGEQYF
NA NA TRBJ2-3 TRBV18 TGTGCCAGCTCACCTAGGGACAGAGGGGGGCCAGATACGCAGTATTTT CASSPRDRGGPDTQYF
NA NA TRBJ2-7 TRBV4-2 TGTGCCAGCAGCCAAGAGCGGAGCTCCTACGAGCAGTACTTC CASSQERSSYEQYF
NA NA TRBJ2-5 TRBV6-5 TGTGCCAGCAGTTACTCGAACAATTTACCCCAAGAGACCCAGTACTTC CASSYSNNLPQETQYF
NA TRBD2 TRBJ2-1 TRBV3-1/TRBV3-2 TGTGCCAGCAGCCAATTCCCTACTAGCGGGAGGGCGGGGGAGCAGTTCTTC CASSQFPTSGRAGEQFF
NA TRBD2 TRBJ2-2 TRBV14 TGTGCCAGCAGCCAACCTATGCGGACGGAAAGCGGGAGGGGCACCGGGGAGCTGTTTTTT CASSQPMRTESGRGTGELFF
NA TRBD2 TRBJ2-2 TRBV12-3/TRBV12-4 TGTGCCAGCATTAGCGGGAGACCCGGGGAGCTGTTTTTT CASISGRPGELFF
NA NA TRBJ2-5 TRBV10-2 TGCGCCAGCAGGCCCCCAGCGGTCCAAGAGGCCCAGTACTTC CASRPPAVQEAQYF
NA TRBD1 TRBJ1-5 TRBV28 TGTGCCAGCAGTGAAGGGACAGGGATAAGTCAGCCCCAGCATTTT CASSEGTGISQPQHF
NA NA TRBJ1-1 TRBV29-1 TGCAGCGGCCGGCGGGGACGGAACACTGAAGCTTTCTTT CSGRRGRNTEAFF
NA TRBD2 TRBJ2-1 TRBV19 TGTGCCAGTAGTGAGAGCGGGAGTTCGAACAATGAGCAGTTCTTC CASSESGSSNNEQFF
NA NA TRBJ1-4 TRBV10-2 TGCGCCAGCACCGGCGGCACGGGGACTAATGAAAAACTGTTTTTT CASTGGTGTNEKLFF
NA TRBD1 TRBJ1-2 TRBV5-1 TGCGCCAGCAGCTTACAGACAGGGGGCACTTCTGGCTACACCTTC CASSLQTGGTSGYTF
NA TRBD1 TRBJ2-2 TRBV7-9 TGTGCCAGCAGCCCGAGGGGGCGCGCCGGGGAGCTGTTTTTT CASSPRGRAGELFF
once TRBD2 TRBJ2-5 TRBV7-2 TGTGCCAGCAGCCCCCGACGCGGGGGGACCCAGTACTTC CASSPRRGGTQYF
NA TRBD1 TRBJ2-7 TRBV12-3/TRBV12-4 TGTGCCAGTCGGACAGGGGATTCCGAGCAGTACTTC CASRTGDSEQYF
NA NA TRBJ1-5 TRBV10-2 TGCGCCAGCAGTGAGGTCGGCGGAGGTAATCAGCCCCAGCATTTT CASSEVGGGNQPQHF